This record covers a single T cell receptor (beta chain). The data are from a study of T cell repertoires in cytomegalovirus infection. TCRdb itself ran the reads through MiXCR, one entry per CDR3 protein. The sample carries hundreds of thousands of distinct CDR3 sequences, 9% to 9.5% recorded once. The CDR3 runs 13 residues. The germline V gene has CDR1 SEHNR and CDR2 FQNEAQ (reference sequence). V shed 4 bases, J shed 11 bases, and the junction held 10 bases outside the gene matches. This clonotype was sampled from a human donor in good health (CMV status not recorded). Some clones in this sample may be carry-over from other donors' samples. The V and J genes are TRBV7-9 and TRBJ1-2; 7 bases are a match to TRBD1. The sequenced sample consisted of PBMCs. This CDR3 reads CASSSTGTASYTF. The CDR3 DNA sequence: TGTGCCAGCAGCTCAACCGGGACAGCCAGTTACACCTTC.